Listed below are T cell receptor beta chains from one sample, sequenced in a study of radiotherapy plus CTLA-4 blockade in lung cancer. The repertoire was sequenced with immunoSEQ multiplex PCR; TCRdb's copy has only in-frame clones and lacks some. This sample has around 130,000 clones; 90% occur once, and the top ten carry 6.9%. The sequencing here drew on peripheral blood, taken from a patient treated with radiotherapy plus ipilimumab. These receptors all come from a human donor with non-small cell lung cancer that progressed on radiotherapy plus ipilimumab. Each CDR3 is given with its conserved first and last residue. The D gene is left open where the match is weak. A clone size is listed for some rows: how often the clone was seen (once, few, many), or a class if it is expanded.

size,J,V,D,DNA,CDR3
-,TRBJ1-2,TRBV5-1,-,TGCGCCAGCACCCCGGAAGGGGCGGGAGGCTACACCTTC,CASTPEGAGGYTF
-,TRBJ2-1,TRBV4-1,TRBD2,TGCGCCAGCAGCCCCGTTGGACTAGCGGACGAGTCTACCTACAATGAGCAGTTCTTC,CASSPVGLADESTYNEQFF
-,TRBJ2-3,TRBV5-7,-,TGTGCCAGCCACGGGACCGAATATTGCACAGATACGCAGTATTTT,CASHGTEYCTDTQYF
-,TRBJ2-1,TRBV6-6,-,TGTGCCAGCGAGCGGGACAGCTCCTACAATGAGCAGTTCTTC,CASERDSSYNEQFF
-,TRBJ2-1,TRBV18,TRBD1,TGTGCCAGCTCCCCGCCCGGGACAGGCTACAATGAGCAGTTCTTC,CASSPPGTGYNEQFF
-,TRBJ2-1,TRBV9,TRBD2,TGTGCCAGCAGCGTAGTCTCTAGCGGGGACCACAATGAGCAGTTCTTC,CASSVVSSGDHNEQFF
-,TRBJ1-3,TRBV4-1,-,TGCGCCAGCAGCCAAGGAGCACTACTCGGAAACACCATATATTTT,CASSQGALLGNTIYF
-,TRBJ2-3,TRBV5-4,TRBD2,TGTGCCAGCAGTTTAGCGGGACCCACAGATACGCAGTATTTT,CASSLAGPTDTQYF
-,TRBJ2-7,TRBV6-5,TRBD1,TGTGCCAGCAGTCCCGACAGGGGGCGCTACGAGCAGTACTTC,CASSPDRGRYEQYF
-,TRBJ2-3,TRBV13,TRBD1,TGTGCCAGCAGCTTACCAGGGGGCCCCACGCGGGATACGCAGTATTTT,CASSLPGGPTRDTQYF
-,TRBJ1-1,TRBV6-5,TRBD1,TGTGCCAGCAGTTCCCTGGACAGGGAGTGGCGGCCTGAAGCTTTCTTT,CASSSLDREWRPEAFF
once,TRBJ1-4,TRBV7-2,TRBD1,TGTGCCAGCAGGATACAGGGGCAAAATGAAAAACTGTTTTTT,CASRIQGQNEKLFF
-,TRBJ2-7,TRBV6-5,-,TGTGCCAGCAGTTACCGAGGGGGAACCTACGAGCAGTACTTC,CASSYRGGTYEQYF
-,TRBJ2-1,TRBV5-1,-,TGCGCCAGCAGCTTGGTGTCGGGACCGCCCTACAATGAGCAGTTCTTC,CASSLVSGPPYNEQFF
-,TRBJ2-1,TRBV2,TRBD2,TGTGCCAGCGTAGCGGGAGGGCCTTACAATGAGCAGTTCTTC,CASVAGGPYNEQFF
-,TRBJ2-2,TRBV29-1,-,TGCAGCGTATGGAGGGAGAGCACCGGGGAGCTGTTTTTT,CSVWRESTGELFF